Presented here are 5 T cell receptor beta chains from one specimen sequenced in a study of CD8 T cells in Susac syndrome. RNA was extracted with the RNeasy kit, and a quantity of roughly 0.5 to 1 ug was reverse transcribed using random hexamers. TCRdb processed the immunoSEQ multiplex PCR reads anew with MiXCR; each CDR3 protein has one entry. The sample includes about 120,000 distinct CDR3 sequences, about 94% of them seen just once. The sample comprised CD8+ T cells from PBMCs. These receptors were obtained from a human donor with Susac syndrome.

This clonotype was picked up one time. The CDR3 spells CSVARTEWNTEAFF. In DNA, the CDR3 is TGCAGCGTTGCCAGGACAGAGTGGAACACTGAAGCTTTCTTT. The chain couples TRBV29-1 to TRBJ1-1; D possibly corresponds to TRBD1 (6 bases). Germline assignment: CDR1 SQVTM and CDR2 ANQGSEA. Trimming removed 4 bases at V and 1 base at J, with 13 bases between. The CDR3 is made up of 14 amino acids.

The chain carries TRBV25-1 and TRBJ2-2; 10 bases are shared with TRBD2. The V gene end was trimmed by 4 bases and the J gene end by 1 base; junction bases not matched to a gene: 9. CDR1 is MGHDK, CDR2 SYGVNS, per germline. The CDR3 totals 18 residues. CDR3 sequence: CASSGPYLAGENTGELFF. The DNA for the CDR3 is TGTGCCAGCAGTGGACCCTATCTAGCGGGGGAGAACACCGGGGAGCTGTTTTTT.

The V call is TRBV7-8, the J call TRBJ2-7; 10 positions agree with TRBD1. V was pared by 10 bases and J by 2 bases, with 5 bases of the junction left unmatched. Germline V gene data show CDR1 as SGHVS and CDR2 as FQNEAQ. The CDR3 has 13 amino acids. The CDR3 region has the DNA TGTGCCATCGGGACAGGGGACACCTACGAGCAGTACTTC. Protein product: CAIGTGDTYEQYF. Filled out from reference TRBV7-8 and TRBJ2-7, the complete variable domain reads GAGVSQSPRYKVAKRGQDVALRCDPISGHVSLFWYQQALGQGPEFLTYFQNEAQLDKSGLPSDRFFAERPEGSVSTLKIQRTQQEDSAVYLCAIGTGDTYEQYFGPGTRLTVT.

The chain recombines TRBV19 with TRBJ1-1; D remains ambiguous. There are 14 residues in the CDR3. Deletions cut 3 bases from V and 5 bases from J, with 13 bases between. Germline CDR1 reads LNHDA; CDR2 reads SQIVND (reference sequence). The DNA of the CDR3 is TGTGCCAGTAGTATGGGTGGGATCACGACTGAAGCTTTCTTT. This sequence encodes CASSMGGITTEAFF. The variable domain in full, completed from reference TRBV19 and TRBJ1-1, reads DGGITQSPKYLFRKEGQNVTLSCEQNLNHDAMYWYRQDPGQGLRLIYYSQIVNDFQKGDIAEGYSVSREKKESFPLTVTSAQKNPTAFYLCASSMGGITTEAFFGQGTRLTVV.

Written as DNA, the CDR3 is TGCAGTGCTGAAGAACAGGGGGCGTATGGCTACACCTTC. Amino acids: CSAEEQGAYGYTF. This chain links TRBV20-1 with TRBJ1-2; 9 bases align to TRBD1. J was trimmed by 5 bases and V by 5 bases; bases with no gene match: 6. The CDR3 has 13 residues. CDR1 DFQATT and CDR2 SNEGSKA come from the germline V gene (reference sequence).